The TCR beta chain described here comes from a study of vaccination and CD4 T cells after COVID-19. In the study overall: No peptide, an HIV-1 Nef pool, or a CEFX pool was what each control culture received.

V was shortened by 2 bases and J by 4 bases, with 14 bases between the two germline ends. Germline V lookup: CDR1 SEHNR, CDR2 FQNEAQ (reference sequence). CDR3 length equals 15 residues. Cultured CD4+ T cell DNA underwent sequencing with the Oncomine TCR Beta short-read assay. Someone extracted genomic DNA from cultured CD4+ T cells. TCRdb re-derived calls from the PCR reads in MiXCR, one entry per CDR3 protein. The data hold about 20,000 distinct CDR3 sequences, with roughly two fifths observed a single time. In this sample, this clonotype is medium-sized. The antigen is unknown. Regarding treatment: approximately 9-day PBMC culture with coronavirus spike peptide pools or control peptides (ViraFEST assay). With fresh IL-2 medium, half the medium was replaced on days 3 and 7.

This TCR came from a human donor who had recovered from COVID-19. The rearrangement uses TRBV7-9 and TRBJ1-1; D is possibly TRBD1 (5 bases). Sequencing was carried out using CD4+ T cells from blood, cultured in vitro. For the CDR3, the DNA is TGTGCCAGCAGCTTACAGGGTGGGAGATTCACTGAAGCTTTCTTT. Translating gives CASSLQGGRFTEAFF.